This T cell receptor (beta chain) was sequenced for a study of blood T cell repertoires in COVID-19. The overall study: Samples came from the United States, Italy and Spain, spanning acute and convalescent COVID-19. The analysed material was cDNA or gDNA that came from T cells, B-cell-depleted T cells, or PBMCs.

This CDR3 spans 17 amino acids. Trimming at V came to 4 bases and at J to 3 bases, leaving 12 bases not matched to a gene. Per the germline V gene, CDR1 is MGHRA and CDR2 is YSYEKL. Original data processing: It was from reference gene primer amplification that nucleated cell counts were estimated. Repertoires were generated with immunoSEQ multiplex PCR, while TCRdb's copy carries only in-frame clones and drops some. V and J calls and clone size are as listed in that table; D and trimming were resolved from the DNA. The profile covers about 210,000 clones, with roughly four fifths appearing a single time and about a tenth taken by the ten largest.

V is TRBV4-1 and J is TRBJ1-2, with 9 bases matching TRBD1. The receptor was derived from a man between 40 and 49 years old who had recovered from COVID-19. Sequencing was performed on PBMCs or T cells enriched from blood (not recorded which). The CDR3 nucleotides read TGCGCCAGCAGCCCGACGATTTGGGACAGGGTCGACTATGGCTACACCTTC. Translated, it gives CASSPTIWDRVDYGYTF.